This TCR beta chain was retrieved from a study of CD8+ T cells in alopecia areata. Background on the study: Patients took tofacitinib for 6 to 18 months, followed by 6 drug-free months.

RNA extraction was followed by reverse transcription into cDNA, which acted as the sequencing template. TCRdb's copy holds only in-frame clones and misses some; the assay was immunoSEQ multiplex PCR. The sample includes around 140,000 clones, 40% to 65% of them seen just once. Germline loops: CDR1 SQVTM, CDR2 ANQGSEA. V was clipped by 5 bases and J by 0 bases; unmatched bases: 13. The CDR3 spans 18 residues. Regarding the study as a whole: Especially in alopecia totalis/universalis, lesional scalp showed greater clonality than normal scalp did.

About this clone itself: Its matching antigen is unknown.

CD4+ and CD8+ T cells were sorted from PBMCs stained for CD3, CD4 and CD8. This TCR came from a human donor with alopecia areata. Sequencing was performed on CD4+ T cells sorted from blood, taken at week 0. This rearrangement joins TRBV29-1 to TRBJ2-6; 7 positions agree with TRBD2. DNA of the CDR3: TGCAGCGTTTGGGCCCGGGACCCGGGGGGCTCTGGGGCCAACGTCCTGACTTTC. Translated, it gives CSVWARDPGGSGANVLTF.